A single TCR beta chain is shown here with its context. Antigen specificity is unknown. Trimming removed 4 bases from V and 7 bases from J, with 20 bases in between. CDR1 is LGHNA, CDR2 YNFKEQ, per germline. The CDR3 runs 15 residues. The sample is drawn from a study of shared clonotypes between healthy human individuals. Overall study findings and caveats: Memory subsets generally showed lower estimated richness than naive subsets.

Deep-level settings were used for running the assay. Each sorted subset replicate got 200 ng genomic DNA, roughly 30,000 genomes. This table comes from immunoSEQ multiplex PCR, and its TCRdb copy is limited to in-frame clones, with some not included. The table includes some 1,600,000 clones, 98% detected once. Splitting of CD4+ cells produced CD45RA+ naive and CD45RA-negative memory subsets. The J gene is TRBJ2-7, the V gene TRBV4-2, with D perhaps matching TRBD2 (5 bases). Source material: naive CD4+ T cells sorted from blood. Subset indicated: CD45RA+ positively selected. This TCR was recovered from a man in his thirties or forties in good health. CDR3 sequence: CASSRTIGPTGEQYF. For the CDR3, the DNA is TGTGCCAGCAGCCGTACTATAGGACCAACGGGGGAGCAGTACTTC.